The present TCR beta chain was sequenced within a study of blood T cell repertoires in COVID-19. Authors' analysis steps: Cell counts per sample came from amplifying reference gene primers. Some clones are missing from TCRdb's copy, which holds only in-frame ones; the method was immunoSEQ multiplex PCR. V, J and clone size are taken as reported in that table, and D and trimming were inferred from the DNA itself. The table records roughly 64,000 clones, roughly 85% of them present only once. Trimming removed 0 bases from V and 5 bases from J, with 9 bases in between. The germline V gene encodes CDR1 SGDLS and CDR2 YYNGEE. This CDR3 comprises 13 residues. This clone was counted once.

The TCR comes from a man aged 35 to 55 with acute or convalescent COVID-19. The chain joins TRBV9 to TRBJ2-7; tentatively, D is TRBD1 (5 bases). The material sequenced was peripheral blood. The CDR3, as DNA: TGTGCCAGCAGCGTAGCAGGGTCCGACGAGCAGTACTTC. Amino acids: CASSVAGSDEQYF. Drawing the rest from reference TRBV9 and TRBJ2-7, the complete variable domain is DSGVTQTPKHLITATGQRVTLRCSPRSGDLSVYWYQQSLDQGLQFLIQYYNGEERAKGNILERFSAQQFPDLHSELNLSSLELGDSALYFCASSVAGSDEQYFGPGTRLTVT.